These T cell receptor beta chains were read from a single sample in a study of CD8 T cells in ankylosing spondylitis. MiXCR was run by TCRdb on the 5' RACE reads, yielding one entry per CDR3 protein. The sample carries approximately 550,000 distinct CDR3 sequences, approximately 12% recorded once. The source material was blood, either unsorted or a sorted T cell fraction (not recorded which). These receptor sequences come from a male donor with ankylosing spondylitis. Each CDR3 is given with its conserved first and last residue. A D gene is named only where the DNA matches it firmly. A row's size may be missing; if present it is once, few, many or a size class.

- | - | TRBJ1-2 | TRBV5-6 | TGTGCCAGCAGCTTTGCCGGGCCCTTAGAAGGCTACACCTTC | CASSFAGPLEGYTF
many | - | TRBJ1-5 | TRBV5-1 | TGCGCCAGCAGCTTGATTCCGGGGTCAGGCAATCAGCCCCAGCATTTT | CASSLIPGSGNQPQHF
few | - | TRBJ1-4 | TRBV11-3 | TGTGCCAGCAGTCCAGCAAGGGGGGTTAATGAAAAACTGTTTTTT | CASSPARGVNEKLFF
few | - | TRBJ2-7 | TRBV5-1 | TGCGCCAGCAGCCCCTGGACGAGGGGCAGATACGAGCAGTACTTC | CASSPWTRGRYEQYF
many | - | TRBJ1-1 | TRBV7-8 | TGTGCCAGCAGCTTGGACGAGATTGAAGCTTTCTTT | CASSLDEIEAFF
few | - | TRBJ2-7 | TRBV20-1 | TGCAGTGCCCGATTAACAGCTTACGAGCAGTACTTC | CSARLTAYEQYF
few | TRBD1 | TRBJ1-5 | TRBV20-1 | TGCAGTGCTAGGGGGAGACAGGGGGCCGGTTATCAGCCCCAGCATTTT | CSARGRQGAGYQPQHF
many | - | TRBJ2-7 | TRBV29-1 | TGCAGCGTTCAAAAACGGTCAGGGTACGAGCAGTACTTC | CSVQKRSGYEQYF
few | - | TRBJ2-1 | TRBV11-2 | TGTGCCAGCAGCGAAACATACCCTTACAATGAGCAGTTCTTC | CASSETYPYNEQFF
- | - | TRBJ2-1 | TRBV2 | TGTGCCAGCACCGCCCGTCGGGACCCCTCCTACAATGAGCAGTTCTTC | CASTARRDPSYNEQFF
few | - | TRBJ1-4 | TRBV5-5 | TGTGCCAGCAGCCTAGGCCAGGGCGCAGGAACTAATGAAAAACTGTTTTTT | CASSLGQGAGTNEKLFF
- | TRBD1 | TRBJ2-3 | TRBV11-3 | TGTGCCAGCAGCACCGGGACAGGGCAAGATACGCAGTATTTT | CASSTGTGQDTQYF
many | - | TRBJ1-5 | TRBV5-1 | TGTGCCAGCAGCTTAGACAGAAATCAGCCCCAGCATTTT | CASSLDRNQPQHF
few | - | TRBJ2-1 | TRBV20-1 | TGCAGTGCCGCAAGCCCATACGGAAATGAGCAGTTCTTC | CSAASPYGNEQFF
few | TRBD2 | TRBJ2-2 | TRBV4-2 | TGTGCCAGCAGCCGATCACTAGCGGGAGGTGAAACCGGGGAGCTGTTTTTT | CASSRSLAGGETGELFF
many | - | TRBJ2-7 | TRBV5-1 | TGCGCCAGCAGCTCCCTTCCAACCCGTCCGGACAGACTCTCTCTCTACGAGCAGTACTTC | CASSSLPTRPDRLSLYEQYF
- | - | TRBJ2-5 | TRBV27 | TGTGCCAGCAGTTTTGTCGGTAGCTCCAGGGCCCAGTACTTC | CASSFVGSSRAQYF
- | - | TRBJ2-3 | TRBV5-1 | TGCGCCAGCAGCTCGGGACCTCCCACAGATACGCAGTATTTT | CASSSGPPTDTQYF
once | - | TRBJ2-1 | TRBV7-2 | TGTGCCAGCAGCTTAGCGACTTCGAACTACAATGAGCAGTTCTTC | CASSLATSNYNEQFF
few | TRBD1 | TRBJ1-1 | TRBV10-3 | TGTGCCATCAGAGTGGACAGGGATGGAGGTGAAGCTTTCTTT | CAIRVDRDGGEAFF
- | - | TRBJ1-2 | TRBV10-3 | TGTGCCATCAGTGATAGGTCAGGGACGGATGGCTACACCTTC | CAISDRSGTDGYTF
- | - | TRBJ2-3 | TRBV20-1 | TGCAGTGCTAGCAGTTCTGGGGATACGCAGTATTTT | CSASSSGDTQYF
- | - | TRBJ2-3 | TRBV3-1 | TGTGCCAGCAGCCCGCTGGGGAGCTCAGATACGCAGTATTTT | CASSPLGSSDTQYF
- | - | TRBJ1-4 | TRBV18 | TGTGCCAGCTCACCATCGACAGGAACTAATGAAAAACTGTTTTTT | CASSPSTGTNEKLFF
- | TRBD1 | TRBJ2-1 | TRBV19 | TGTGCCAGTAGTATAGAACTGGGACAGGGGTTCGATGAGCAGTTCTTC | CASSIELGQGFDEQFF